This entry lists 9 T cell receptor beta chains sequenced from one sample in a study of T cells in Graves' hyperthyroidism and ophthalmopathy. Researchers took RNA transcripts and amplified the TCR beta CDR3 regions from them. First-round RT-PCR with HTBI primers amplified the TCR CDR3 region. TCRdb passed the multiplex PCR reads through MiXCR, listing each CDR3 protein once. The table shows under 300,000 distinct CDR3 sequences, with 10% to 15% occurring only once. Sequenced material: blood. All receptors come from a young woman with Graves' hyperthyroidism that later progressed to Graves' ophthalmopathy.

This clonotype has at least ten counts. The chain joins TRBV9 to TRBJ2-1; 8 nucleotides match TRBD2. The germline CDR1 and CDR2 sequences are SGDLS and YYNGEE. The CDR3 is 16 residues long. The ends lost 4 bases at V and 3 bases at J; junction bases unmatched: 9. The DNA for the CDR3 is TGTGCCAGCAGCCCCTCGGGGGGGGCCTACTACAATGAGCAGTTCTTC. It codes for CASSPSGGAYYNEQFF.

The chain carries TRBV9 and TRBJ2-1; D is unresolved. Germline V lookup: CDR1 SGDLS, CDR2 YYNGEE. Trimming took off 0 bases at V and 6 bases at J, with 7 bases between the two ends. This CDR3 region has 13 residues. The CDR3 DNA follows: TGTGCCAGCAGCGTAGAGGGCGGCAATGAGCAGTTCTTC. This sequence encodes CASSVEGGNEQFF.

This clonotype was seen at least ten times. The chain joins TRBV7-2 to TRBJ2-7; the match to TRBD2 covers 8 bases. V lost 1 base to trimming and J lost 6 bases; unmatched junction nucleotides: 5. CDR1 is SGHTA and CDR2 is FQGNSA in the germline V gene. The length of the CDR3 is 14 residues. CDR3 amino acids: CASSLVTGGVEQYF. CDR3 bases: TGTGCCAGCAGCTTAGTGACGGGGGGGGTCGAGCAGTACTTC.

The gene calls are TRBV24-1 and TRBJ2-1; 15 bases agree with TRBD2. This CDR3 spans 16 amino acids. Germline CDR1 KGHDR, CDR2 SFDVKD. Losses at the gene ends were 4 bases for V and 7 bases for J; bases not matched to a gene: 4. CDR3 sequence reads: CATSEIGTSGGNEQFF. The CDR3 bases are TGTGCCACCAGTGAAATCGGGACTAGCGGGGGGAATGAGCAGTTCTTC.

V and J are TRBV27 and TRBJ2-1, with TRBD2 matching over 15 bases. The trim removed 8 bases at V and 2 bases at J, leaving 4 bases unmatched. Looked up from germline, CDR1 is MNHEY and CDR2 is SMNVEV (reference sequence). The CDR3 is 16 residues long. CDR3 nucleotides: TGTGCCAGCGGTGGACTAGCGGGAGGGGCCTACAATGAGCAGTTCTTC. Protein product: CASGGLAGGAYNEQFF.

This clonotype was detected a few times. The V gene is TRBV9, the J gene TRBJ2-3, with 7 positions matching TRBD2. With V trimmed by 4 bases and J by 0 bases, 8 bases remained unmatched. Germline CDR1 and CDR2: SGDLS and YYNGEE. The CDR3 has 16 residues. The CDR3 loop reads CASSPKGAGSTDTQYF. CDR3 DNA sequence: TGTGCCAGCAGCCCGAAGGGAGCGGGGAGCACAGATACGCAGTATTTT. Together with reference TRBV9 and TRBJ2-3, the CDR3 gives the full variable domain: DSGVTQTPKHLITATGQRVTLRCSPRSGDLSVYWYQQSLDQGLQFLIQYYNGEERAKGNILERFSAQQFPDLHSELNLSSLELGDSALYFCASSPKGAGSTDTQYFGPGTRLTVL.

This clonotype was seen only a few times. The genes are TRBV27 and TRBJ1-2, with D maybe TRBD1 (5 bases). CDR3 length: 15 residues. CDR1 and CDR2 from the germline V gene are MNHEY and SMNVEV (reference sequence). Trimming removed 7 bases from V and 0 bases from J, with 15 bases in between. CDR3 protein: CASIPIRQTNYGYTF. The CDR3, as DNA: TGTGCCAGCATCCCCATTAGACAGACTAACTATGGCTACACCTTC.

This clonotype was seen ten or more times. In DNA form, the CDR3 reads TGTGCCAGCAGTCCCCCGGGAGGTACTGGCGAGCAGTACTTC. It specifies CASSPPGGTGEQYF. V and J are TRBV6-1 and TRBJ2-7; 7 bases match TRBD2. With V trimmed by 5 bases and J by 6 bases, 10 bases remained unmatched. This CDR3 has 14 amino acids. Germline V gives CDR1 MNHNS, CDR2 SASEGT.

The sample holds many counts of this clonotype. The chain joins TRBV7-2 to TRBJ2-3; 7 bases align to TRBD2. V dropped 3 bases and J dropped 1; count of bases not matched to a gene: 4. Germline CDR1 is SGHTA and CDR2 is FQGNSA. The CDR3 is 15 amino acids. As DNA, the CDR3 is TGTGCCAGCAGCTTTGGACTAGTTGGCACAGATACGCAGTATTTT. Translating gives CASSFGLVGTDTQYF.